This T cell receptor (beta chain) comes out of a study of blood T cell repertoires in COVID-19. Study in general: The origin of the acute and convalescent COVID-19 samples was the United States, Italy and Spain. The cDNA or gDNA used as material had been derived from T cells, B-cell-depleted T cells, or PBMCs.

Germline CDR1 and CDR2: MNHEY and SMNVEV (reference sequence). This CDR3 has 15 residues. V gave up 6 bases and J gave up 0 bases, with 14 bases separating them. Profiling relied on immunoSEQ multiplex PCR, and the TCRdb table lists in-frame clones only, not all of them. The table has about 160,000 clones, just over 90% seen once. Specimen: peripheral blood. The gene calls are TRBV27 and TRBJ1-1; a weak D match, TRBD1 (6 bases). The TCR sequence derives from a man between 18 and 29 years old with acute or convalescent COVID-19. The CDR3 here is CASSPLQGLNTEAFF. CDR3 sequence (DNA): TGTGCCAGCAGCCCCCTACAGGGACTGAACACTGAAGCTTTCTTT.